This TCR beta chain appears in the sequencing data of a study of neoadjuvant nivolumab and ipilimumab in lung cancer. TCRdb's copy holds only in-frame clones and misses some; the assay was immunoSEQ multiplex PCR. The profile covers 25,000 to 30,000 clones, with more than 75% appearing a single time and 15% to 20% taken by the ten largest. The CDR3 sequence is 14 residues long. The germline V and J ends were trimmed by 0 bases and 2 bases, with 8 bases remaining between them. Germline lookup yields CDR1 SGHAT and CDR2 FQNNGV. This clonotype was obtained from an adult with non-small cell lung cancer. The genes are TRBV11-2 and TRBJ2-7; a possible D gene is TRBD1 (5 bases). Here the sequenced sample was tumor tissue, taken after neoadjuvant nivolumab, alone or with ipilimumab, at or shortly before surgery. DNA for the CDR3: TGTGCCAGCAGCTTAGATCAGGGCCCCTACGAGCAGTACTTC. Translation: CASSLDQGPYEQYF.